This T cell receptor beta chain was captured by sequencing in a study of CD8+CD57+ T cells in acquired aplastic anemia (dated by TCRdb to between 2017 and 2018). Background on the whole study: Extracted DNA from sorted CD4+ and CD8+ cells averaged around 3.5 ug, ranging from roughly 0.17 to 27.4 ug. Mean read counts for healthy donor samples were about 9.8 million for CD4+ cells and fewer than 12 million for CD8+ cells. Overall study outcomes, separate from this receptor: Roughly 29 CD8+ CDR3 sequences were found in both patients and controls but appeared to be highly expressed in patients and within the immunodominant clones of the patients. No significant difference in CD8+ Simpson's diversity was found between patients and healthy controls (P=0.060).

Concerning this clonotype: It lacks a known antigen. At one boundary the junction diverges from the germline segment, which might be a read error.

In this study, sorted CD4+ and CD8+ T cells from the blood of healthy subjects and of severe aplastic anemia patients had their TCR repertoires deep-sequenced. Ficoll-Paque density gradient centrifugation was used to isolate peripheral blood mononuclear cells. Before DNA extraction, CD4+ and CD8+ T cells were sorted with FACS or magnetic beads. From the cysteine up to the phenylalanine, the CDR3 has a length of 14 residues. Just CDR3 DNA is preserved here, 42 bases in frame from base 1. Taken from the germline V gene, the CDR1 and CDR2 loops are SGHTA and FQGNSA. Genomic DNA was used as template for profiling of TCR beta VDJ combinations and CDR3 sequences. An Illumina HiSeq 2000 was the platform used for TCR repertoire sequencing. Per the authors' processing: Repertoires were assessed using TRBV/TRBJ rearrangement plots, CDR3 size and DJ length profiles, and Simpson's diversity index. Whichever DNA sequence was most abundant in the deep sequencing data was defined as the immunodominant clone. CDR3 amino acid sequences were screened for sharing across subjects and compared with published repertoires and the VDJdb database. TCRdb reran the public reads through fastp at Q25 and MiXCR, keeping productive beta chains. Identical CDR3 protein sequences are pooled into one entry, listed with their most common genes and DNA. These V and J calls are TCRdb output, not the study's own analysis. Counted in this sample were hundreds of thousands of distinct CDR3 sequences; 65% to 80% of them appeared once. Under 5% of the sample belongs to the ten largest clones.

The rearrangement joined TRBV7-2 to TRBJ2-5, and 8 junction bases match TRBD1. Sequenced: sorted CD4+, CD8+, or CD8+CD57+ T cells (not recorded which) from PBMCs. This clonotype originated in a human donor in good health, serving as a control. The bases are TGTGCCAGCAGCCCCGGGACAGGTGCGTTGGACACGCACTTC. Its protein reads: CASSPGTGALDTHF.